The 15 T cell receptor beta chains below were found in one sample sequenced in a study of CD8 T cells in cerebrospinal fluid in Alzheimer's disease. After re-calling the 10x single-cell sequencing reads, TCRdb lists one entry per CDR3 protein, DNA absent. The listing contains 950 to 1,200 distinct CDR3 sequences. The sequenced sample was cerebrospinal fluid. The receptors derive from a human donor in good health.

This clonotype is labeled large based on frequency. V gene TRBV7-9 combines with J gene TRBJ2-7. Germline V gene lookup returns CDR1 SEHNR and CDR2 FQNEAQ (reference sequence). The CDR3 has 15 amino acids. CDR3 region: CASSLTTSGSYEQYF.

In terms of frequency, this clonotype is medium-sized. V gene TRBV7-9 combines with J gene TRBJ2-2; TCRdb gives TRBD2 as the D gene, but with no DNA this cannot be confirmed. This CDR3 comprises 15 residues. Germline CDR1 and CDR2: SEHNR and FQNEAQ (reference sequence). This chain's CDR3 is CASSHPGLATGELFF.

CDR3 residues: CASSEYGANQPQHF. V is TRBV6-5 and J is TRBJ1-5; TCRdb proposes TRBD1, but this gene call is untestable without DNA. The CDR3 has 14 amino acids. Germline CDR1 and CDR2: MNHEY and SVGAGI.

This sequence joins TRBV28 and TRBJ1-2; there is no DNA to check the TCRdb D call of TRBD1. Looked up from germline, CDR1 is MDHEN and CDR2 is SYDVKM. The CDR3 contains 13 residues. The CDR3: CASSYHREGGYTF.

This clonotype is deemed medium-sized by its frequency. The V and J genes are TRBV5-1 and TRBJ2-2. The germline CDR1 and CDR2 sequences are SGHRS and YFSETQ. The CDR3 is made up of 14 amino acids. CDR3 sequence: CASSLGLPTGELFF.

Measured by frequency, this clonotype is medium-sized (0.01 to 0.1%). The rearrangement joins TRBV20-1 to TRBJ2-3. Germline V gene lookup returns CDR1 DFQATT and CDR2 SNEGSKA (reference sequence). The CDR3 contains 12 residues. The chain's CDR3 is CSARGTEDTQYF.

Frequency places this clonotype as large. CDR3 in amino acids: CASSLRQNIQYF. The genes are TRBV5-6 and TRBJ2-4. Germline assignment: CDR1 SGHDT and CDR2 YYEEEE. The CDR3 extends over 12 amino acids.

In terms of frequency, this clonotype is medium-sized (0.01 to 0.1%). This sequence joins TRBV5-4 and TRBJ2-1; TCRdb's D call, TRBD2, is unchecked because there is no DNA. The CDR3 extends over 15 amino acids. The germline CDR1 and CDR2 sequences are SGHNT and YYREEE (reference sequence). The CDR3 loop is CASSPSGTLYNEQFF.

This clonotype ranks as large in terms of frequency. The chain joins TRBV7-2 to TRBJ2-2; the D gene TCRdb calls, TRBD1, cannot be checked with no DNA. CDR1 is SGHTA and CDR2 is FQGNSA in the germline V gene. The CDR3 has 15 amino acids. This chain's CDR3 is CASSPVQGMPGELFF.

By frequency, this clonotype is medium-sized. The chain uses TRBV2 and TRBJ1-6; TCRdb selects TRBD1, and the lack of DNA leaves this call unchecked. Germline CDR1 is SNHLY and CDR2 is FYNNEI. The CDR3 extends over 14 amino acids. The CDR3 reads CASSRTEYNSPLHF.

Judged by frequency, this clonotype is medium-sized (0.01 to 0.1%). This chain connects TRBV7-3 to TRBJ2-1. Germline lookup yields CDR1 SGHTA and CDR2 FQGTGA. This CDR3 spans 15 amino acids. The CDR3: CASSSSASRYNEQFF.

The chain employs TRBV15 and TRBJ2-5; TCRdb returns TRBD2, unconfirmable since there is no DNA. The CDR3 is made up of 14 amino acids. Germline values: CDR1 LNHNV, CDR2 YYDKDF (reference sequence). The CDR3 spells CATSKPSEGETQYF.

This chain links TRBV7-2 with TRBJ1-2. The V gene's germline CDR1 is SGHTA and CDR2 FQGNSA. The CDR3 covers 15 residues. This chain's CDR3 is CASSLAAGPEFGYTF. Complete variable domain (other parts from reference TRBV7-2 and TRBJ1-2): GAGVSQSPSNKVTEKGKDVELRCDPISGHTALYWYRQSLGQGLEFLIYFQGNSAPDKSGLPSDRFSAERTGGSVSTLTIQRTQQEDSAVYLCASSLAAGPEFGYTFGSGTRLTVV.

This clonotype is classed as medium-sized by frequency. V is TRBV19 and J is TRBJ2-1; checking the TCRdb D call of TRBD1 is not possible without DNA. The CDR3 is 14 residues long. Looked up from germline, CDR1 is LNHDA and CDR2 is SQIVND (reference sequence). The CDR3 protein is CASSIGDRGSEQFF. The whole variable domain, filled in from reference TRBV19 and TRBJ2-1, reads DGGITQSPKYLFRKEGQNVTLSCEQNLNHDAMYWYRQDPGQGLRLIYYSQIVNDFQKGDIAEGYSVSREKKESFPLTVTSAQKNPTAFYLCASSIGDRGSEQFFGPGTRLTVL.

By frequency, this clonotype is medium-sized. The chain's CDR3 is CASSEVWVTNSYEQYF. The rearrangement joins TRBV2 to TRBJ2-7. The CDR3 runs 16 residues. Germline V CDR1 and CDR2: SNHLY, FYNNEI.